Below are 2 T cell receptor beta chains sequenced from a single sample in a study of blood T cell repertoires in COVID-19. Clones were sequenced by immunoSEQ multiplex PCR, and TCRdb holds only the in-frame ones, with some missing. The table includes about 100,000 clones, about 82% detected once. What was sequenced was peripheral blood. The receptors were sampled from a woman aged 55-75 years in a cohort sampled during active or convalescent COVID-19.

This rearrangement joins TRBV10-1 to TRBJ2-3; 7 bases agree with TRBD2. Trimming removed 1 base from V and 6 bases from J; junction bases left unmatched: 7. The length of the CDR3 is 15 residues. CDR1 is WNHNN and CDR2 is SYGVQD in the germline V gene (reference sequence). In DNA, the CDR3 is TGCGCCAGCAGTGAGTTGCGGGAGTCGTCCGATACGCAGTATTTT. Residues: CASSELRESSDTQYF.

J is TRBJ1-1 and V is TRBV6-5; no reliable D call. V was pared by 7 bases and J by 2 bases, with 11 bases between. There are 13 residues in the CDR3. Germline V lookup: CDR1 MNHEY, CDR2 SVGAGI. CDR3 sequence (DNA): TGTGCCAGCAAACGGGGTGTAAACACTGAAGCTTTCTTT. Its protein is CASKRGVNTEAFF.